This TCR beta chain was sequenced in a study of vaccination and CD4 T cells after COVID-19. The Oncomine TCR Beta short-read assay sequenced DNA from cultured CD4+ T cells. One entry per CDR3 protein, called by TCRdb with MiXCR from the PCR reads. The sample records thousands of distinct CDR3 sequences, approximately 71% being singletons. Treatment given: approximately 9-day PBMC culture with coronavirus spike peptide pools or control peptides (ViraFEST assay). Note on this clonotype: What it recognizes is unknown.

Trimming cost V 5 bases and J 10 bases; bases outside gene matches: 12. This CDR3 region has 16 residues. Germline assignment: CDR1 SNHLY and CDR2 FYNNEI. The sample here was CD4+ T cells from blood, cultured in vitro, taken before SARS-CoV-2 vaccination. The rearrangement links TRBV2 to TRBJ2-1; 12 bases are shared with TRBD2. The receptor was derived from a human donor who had recovered from COVID-19. In DNA, the CDR3 is TGTGCCAGCAGTCGACTAGCGGGAGCAGCTTGGGGCGAGCAGTTCTTC. Its protein product is CASSRLAGAAWGEQFF. Variable domain in full (rest from reference TRBV2 and TRBJ2-1): EPEVTQTPSHQVTQMGQEVILRCVPISNHLYFYWYRQILGQKVEFLVSFYNNEISEKSEIFDDQFSVERPDGSNFTLKIRSTKLEDSAMYFCASSRLAGAAWGEQFFGPGTRLTVL.